These 21 T cell receptor beta chains came from one sample sequenced in a study of blood T cell repertoires in COVID-19. Here immunoSEQ multiplex PCR was the method, and the copy in TCRdb shows in-frame clones only, minus some. This sample has around 31,000 clones, with approximately 93% found just once. Specimen: peripheral blood. The source of these receptors is a man aged 60-69 years with acute or convalescent COVID-19.

The chain couples TRBV4-2 to TRBJ1-4, with 11 bases lining up with TRBD1. The CDR3 extends over 17 amino acids. The germline V gene encodes CDR1 LGHNA and CDR2 YNFKEQ. Losses at the gene ends were 4 bases for V and 4 bases for J; bases not matched to a gene: 8. CDR3 region: CASSRSGTGGINEKLFF. In DNA form, the CDR3 reads TGTGCCAGCAGCCGATCCGGGACAGGGGGGATTAATGAAAAACTGTTTTTT.

The chain uses TRBV5-4 and TRBJ2-4, with 10 bases matching TRBD1. CDR3 size: 15 residues. The germline CDR1 and CDR2 sequences are SGHNT and YYREEE (reference sequence). The V segment lost 5 bases and the J segment 1 base; nucleotides outside the gene matches: 3. The CDR3 DNA reads as TGTGCCAGCAGAAAGGACAGGGGGGCCAAAAACATTCAGTACTTC. Protein sequence: CASRKDRGAKNIQYF.

The genes are TRBV19 and TRBJ2-7; 9 bases fit TRBD2. After removal of 5 bases from V and 3 bases from J, the junction contained 5 bases not matched to a gene. This CDR3 has 14 residues. Germline V gene data show CDR1 as LNHDA and CDR2 as SQIVND (reference sequence). The CDR3 region is CASSLAGANYEQYF. The CDR3 region has the DNA TGTGCCAGTAGTTTAGCGGGAGCTAACTACGAGCAGTACTTC.

This rearrangement joins TRBV7-9 to TRBJ1-1; no reliable D call. Trimming took off 1 base at V and 4 bases at J, with 10 bases between the two ends. CDR3 length: 14 amino acids. The germline V gene has CDR1 SEHNR and CDR2 FQNEAQ (reference sequence). The CDR3 sequence is CASSLEADSTEAFF. CDR3 DNA: TGTGCCAGCAGCTTAGAAGCGGATAGCACTGAAGCTTTCTTT.

This chain joins TRBV19 and TRBJ1-4, with 8 bases identical to TRBD1. Per germline, CDR1 LNHDA and CDR2 SQIVND (reference sequence). The CDR3 contains 17 residues. The V gene end was trimmed by 7 bases and the J gene end by 0 bases; junction bases not matched to a gene: 10. The CDR3 nucleotides read TGTGCCAGTATAAGACAGGGGCGTACCGCAACTAATGAAAAACTGTTTTTT. Translation: CASIRQGRTATNEKLFF.

The V and J genes are TRBV24-1 and TRBJ1-2; D may be TRBD1 (6 bases). The germline V and J ends were trimmed by 4 bases and 8 bases, with 13 bases remaining between them. The CDR3 has 13 residues. Looked up from germline, CDR1 is KGHDR and CDR2 is SFDVKD. The CDR3 coding sequence is TGTGCCACCAGTGAGGCACAGGGCAGGGGCTACACCTTC. It codes for CATSEAQGRGYTF.

The chain links TRBV18 to TRBJ2-3; the D gene is possibly TRBD1 (5 bases). V was shortened by 2 bases and J by 5 bases, with 11 bases between the two germline ends. This CDR3 spans 14 amino acids. Per germline, CDR1 KGHSH and CDR2 LQKENI. The CDR3 protein is CASSPRAREDTQYF. The CDR3 nucleotides are TGTGCCAGCTCACCAAGGGCCAGGGAAGATACGCAGTATTTT. The whole variable domain, remainder taken from reference TRBV18 and TRBJ2-3, is NAGVMQNPRHLVRRRGQEARLRCSPMKGHSHVYWYRQLPEEGLKFMVYLQKENIIDESGMPKERFSAEFPKEGPSILRIQQVVRGDSAAYFCASSPRAREDTQYFGPGTRLTVL.

This chain uses TRBV5-1 with TRBJ2-3; 16 nucleotides match TRBD2. Trimming took 4 bases from V and 4 from J; bases not matched to a gene: 9. The CDR3 contains 18 residues. Per germline, CDR1 SGHRS and CDR2 YFSETQ. The CDR3 loop reads CASSPGTSGRAVPDTQYF. DNA for the CDR3: TGCGCCAGCAGCCCCGGGACTAGCGGGAGGGCCGTCCCAGATACGCAGTATTTT.

The rearrangement uses TRBV5-1 and TRBJ2-3; a weak D match, TRBD1 (5 bases). The CDR3 is 15 amino acids. In germline, CDR1 is SGHRS, CDR2 YFSETQ. V was clipped by 2 bases and J by 2 bases, with 12 bases between them. Written as DNA, the CDR3 is TGCGCCAGCAGCTTCATCGACAGCTCCACAGATACGCAGTATTTT. The encoded protein is CASSFIDSSTDTQYF.

This clone has only a few counts. The J gene is TRBJ2-2, the V gene TRBV7-8, with 15 bases identical to TRBD2. V lost 3 bases to trimming and J lost 5 bases; unmatched junction nucleotides: 7. The CDR3 length is 18 residues. CDR1 is SGHVS, CDR2 FQNEAQ, per germline. The CDR3 reads CASSFRTSGRAGTGELFF. CDR3 DNA sequence: TGTGCCAGCAGCTTTCGGACTAGCGGGAGGGCCGGAACCGGGGAGCTGTTTTTT.

This chain uses TRBV7-2 with TRBJ1-3, with a possible D match to TRBD1 (6 bases). Germline CDR1 is SGHTA and CDR2 is FQGNSA. The CDR3 has 15 residues. The V end lost 0 bases, the J end lost 4 bases, and 10 bases lay between the germline ends. The CDR3 is CASSLAPGDGNTIYF. DNA for the CDR3: TGTGCCAGCAGCTTAGCGCCAGGGGACGGAAACACCATATATTTT.

The J gene is TRBJ1-1, the V gene TRBV6-5; maybe TRBD1 (5 bases). CDR1 and CDR2 (germline): MNHEY, SVGAGI. This CDR3 has 15 residues. Trimming took off 7 bases at V and 2 bases at J, with 17 bases between the two ends. The CDR3 loop is CASTRTRARNTEAFF. The CDR3 DNA sequence: TGTGCCAGCACCCGCACCAGGGCGCGTAACACTGAAGCTTTCTTT.

The genes are TRBV7-2 and TRBJ2-3; perhaps TRBD2 as D (7 bases). CDR3 length: 16 amino acids. Deletions cut 10 bases from V and 5 bases from J, with 25 bases between. Looked up from germline, CDR1 is SGHTA and CDR2 is FQGNSA. The CDR3 spells CAIPLEGGGPIDTQYF. As DNA, the CDR3 is TGTGCCATCCCTCTAGAGGGGGGAGGGCCTATAGATACGCAGTATTTT. The entire variable domain, with the rest obtained from reference TRBV7-2 and TRBJ2-3, is as follows: GAGVSQSPSNKVTEKGKDVELRCDPISGHTALYWYRQSLGQGLEFLIYFQGNSAPDKSGLPSDRFSAERTGGSVSTLTIQRTQQEDSAVYLCAIPLEGGGPIDTQYFGPGTRLTVL.

The rearrangement links TRBV2 to TRBJ2-1, with D perhaps matching TRBD1 (5 bases). The germline gives CDR1 SNHLY, CDR2 FYNNEI. The CDR3 extends over 11 amino acids. Trimming stripped 6 bases from V and 8 bases from J, with 8 bases between. DNA of the CDR3: TGTGCCAGCAGCCCCAGGGATGAGCAGTTCTTC. Translated, it gives CASSPRDEQFF.

The chain links TRBV6-5 to TRBJ1-5; D uncertain. V lost 2 bases and J lost 9, with 14 bases in between. Germline CDR1 and CDR2: MNHEY and SVGAGI. The CDR3 is made up of 14 amino acids. The CDR3 sequence: CASSYQKLRGPQHF. The CDR3 coding sequence is TGTGCCAGCAGTTACCAAAAACTCCGCGGGCCCCAGCATTTT.

This chain connects TRBV9 to TRBJ2-1; 12 bases line up with TRBD2. Germline values: CDR1 SGDLS, CDR2 YYNGEE. This CDR3 contains 16 residues. V shed 4 bases, J shed 3 bases, and the junction held 5 bases outside the gene matches. CDR3 sequence: CASSRGGLAGYNEQFF. CDR3 nucleotides: TGTGCCAGCAGCAGAGGGGGACTAGCGGGCTACAATGAGCAGTTCTTC.

A few counts support this clone. The rearrangement joins TRBV19 to TRBJ1-3; unclear D gene. Germline V gene lookup returns CDR1 LNHDA and CDR2 SQIVND (reference sequence). CDR3 length: 14 amino acids. V was clipped by 7 bases and J by 0 bases, with 10 bases between them. The DNA for the CDR3 is TGTGCCAGTACAACTGCGAGCTCTGGAAACACCATATATTTT. It yields the protein CASTTASSGNTIYF.

The CDR3 loop is CASSTWDRTGELFF. The CDR3 region has the DNA TGCGCCAGCAGTACCTGGGACAGAACCGGGGAGCTGTTTTTT. The J gene is TRBJ2-2, the V gene TRBV10-1, with 7 positions matching TRBD1. This CDR3 spans 14 amino acids. Trimming at V came to 5 bases and at J to 5 bases, leaving 5 bases not matched to a gene. CDR1 and CDR2 from the germline V gene are WNHNN and SYGVQD (reference sequence).

This rearrangement joins TRBV19 to TRBJ2-2; 9 nucleotides align to TRBD2. The length of the CDR3 is 14 residues. Trimming cost V 6 bases and J 4 bases; bases outside gene matches: 3. Germline assignment: CDR1 LNHDA and CDR2 SQIVND (reference sequence). This chain's CDR3 is CASSGLAITGELFF. In DNA form, the CDR3 reads TGTGCCAGTAGCGGACTAGCGATCACCGGGGAGCTGTTTTTT.

This clone was recorded only once. The chain is built from TRBV18 and TRBJ2-2, with no clear D. The CDR3 sequence is 16 residues long. In germline, CDR1 is KGHSH, CDR2 LQKENI. The germline V and J ends were trimmed by 1 base and 0 bases, with 9 bases remaining between them. The CDR3 here is CASSPLATTNTGELFF. In DNA, the CDR3 is TGTGCCAGCTCACCACTGGCCACCACGAACACCGGGGAGCTGTTTTTT.

The chain joins TRBV30 to TRBJ2-1; D gene unclear. This CDR3 region has 14 residues. Per germline, CDR1 GTSNPN and CDR2 SVGIG (reference sequence). Trimming shortened V by 7 bases and J by 4 bases, and 17 bases separated the two germline ends. Written as DNA, the CDR3 is TGTGCCTTGCTCCCTCCAGACTCGTACAATGAGCAGTTCTTC. Its translation: CALLPPDSYNEQFF.